This T cell receptor beta chain was identified during a study of T-cell reconstitution after alpha-beta-depleted transplantation in children. Findings and limits, study-wide: Among T cells one year after transplant, newly produced cells accounted for most counts and diversity. After transplant, high TCRbeta diversity at day 60 in some patients arose from surviving recipient T cells and thymic progenitors.

In the case of this clonotype: Its specificity is not known.

TCRbeta library preparation incorporated unique molecular identifiers. A single record per CDR3 protein comes from TCRdb applying MiXCR to the PCR reads. The sample holds 450,000 to 600,000 distinct CDR3 sequences, about 10% seen once. The CDR3 has 13 residues. The germline V and J ends were trimmed by 5 bases and 6 bases, with 12 bases remaining between them. This chain links TRBV12-3 or TRBV12-4 with TRBJ2-3, with a possible D match to TRBD1 (5 bases). Sequenced here: PBMCs, sampled before TCRalphabeta/CD19-depleted stem cell transplant. The receptor's source is a child younger than 10 with inherited bone marrow failure, due to receive a stem cell transplant. The CDR3 loop is CASSQAYRDTQYF. The CDR3 DNA reads as TGTGCCAGCAGTCAAGCCTACAGGGATACGCAGTATTTT.